These 5 T cell receptor beta chains originate from one sample sequenced in a study of shared clonotypes between healthy human individuals. Sequencing was performed with immunoSEQ multiplex PCR; in TCRdb, only in-frame clones are kept and a portion is missing. Of about 680,000 clones in the sample, roughly 72% were seen once. The sequenced sample consisted of memory CD4+ T cells sorted from blood. Specified subset: CD45RA-negative fraction. These TCRs come from a woman between 25 and 40 years old in good health.

The rearrangement joins TRBV4-1 to TRBJ2-3; a weak D match, TRBD2 (5 bases). The CDR3 extends over 17 amino acids. The V end lost 0 bases, the J end lost 0 bases, and 13 bases lay between the germline ends. The germline V gene encodes CDR1 MGHRA and CDR2 YSYEKL. CDR3 DNA: TGCGCCAGCAGCCAAGAGGGTGAGCGGAGGAGCACAGATACGCAGTATTTT. It codes for CASSQEGERRSTDTQYF.

V is TRBV5-4 and J is TRBJ1-2; possible D gene TRBD1, 6 bases. CDR1 and CDR2 (germline): SGHNT, YYREEE (reference sequence). The CDR3 runs 13 residues. Between the trimmed V and J ends, which lost 6 bases and 7 bases, there was a span of 16 bases. CDR3 region: CASKYGGGGGYTF. In nucleotides, the CDR3 is TGTGCCAGCAAGTACGGAGGGGGAGGTGGCTACACCTTC.

This clone has only a few counts. The chain has TRBV5-8 and TRBJ2-7; TRBD1 aligns across 11 bases. The CDR3 sequence is 16 residues long. V dropped 3 bases and J dropped 5; count of bases not matched to a gene: 10. Germline V gene data show CDR1 as SGHTS and CDR2 as YDEGEE. CDR3 sequence reads: CASSSHPGQGDHEQYF. The CDR3 DNA sequence: TGTGCCAGCAGCTCACACCCGGGACAGGGGGACCACGAGCAGTACTTC.

In DNA form, the CDR3 reads TGTGCCAGCAGTTTAGGGGGACGGCAGACTAGCACAGATACGCAGTATTTT. Its translation is CASSLGGRQTSTDTQYF. V is TRBV28 and J is TRBJ2-3; perhaps D is TRBD1 or TRBD2 (5 bases each). With 2 bases removed from V and 0 bases from J, the gap between germline ends came to 15 bases. This CDR3 contains 17 residues. Per the germline V gene, CDR1 is MDHEN and CDR2 is SYDVKM.

This clone was detected many times. The V gene is TRBV7-8, the J gene TRBJ2-5; D gene ambiguous. Trimming removed 3 bases from V and 2 bases from J, with 4 bases in between. This CDR3 contains 12 residues. Looked up from germline, CDR1 is SGHVS and CDR2 is FQNEAQ. The CDR3 is CASSLGQETQYF. The CDR3 bases are TGTGCCAGCAGCTTGGGACAAGAGACCCAGTACTTC.